This T cell receptor beta chain was recorded in a study of blood T cell repertoires in COVID-19. Study summary: Samples came from the United States, Italy and Spain, spanning acute and convalescent COVID-19. T cells, B-cell-depleted T cells, or PBMCs supplied cDNA or gDNA.

CDR3 length equals 12 residues. Germline V gene sequence: CDR1 PRHDT, CDR2 FYEKMQ (reference sequence). V dropped 7 bases and J dropped 6 bases, with 12 bases sitting between them. Enrolment of Seattle patients took place during active infection, and they were followed longitudinally. This table comes from immunoSEQ multiplex PCR, and its TCRdb copy is limited to in-frame clones, with some not included. The table lists 200,000 to 300,000 clones, 75% to 85% of them singletons. This sequence joins TRBV13 and TRBJ1-2, with D hard to call. The TCR was taken from a woman of 80 years or more with COVID-19, enrolled during active disease. The material sequenced was peripheral blood. CDR3 loop: CASTVWRDGYTF. CDR3 nucleotide sequence: TGTGCCAGCACCGTCTGGAGGGATGGCTACACCTTC.